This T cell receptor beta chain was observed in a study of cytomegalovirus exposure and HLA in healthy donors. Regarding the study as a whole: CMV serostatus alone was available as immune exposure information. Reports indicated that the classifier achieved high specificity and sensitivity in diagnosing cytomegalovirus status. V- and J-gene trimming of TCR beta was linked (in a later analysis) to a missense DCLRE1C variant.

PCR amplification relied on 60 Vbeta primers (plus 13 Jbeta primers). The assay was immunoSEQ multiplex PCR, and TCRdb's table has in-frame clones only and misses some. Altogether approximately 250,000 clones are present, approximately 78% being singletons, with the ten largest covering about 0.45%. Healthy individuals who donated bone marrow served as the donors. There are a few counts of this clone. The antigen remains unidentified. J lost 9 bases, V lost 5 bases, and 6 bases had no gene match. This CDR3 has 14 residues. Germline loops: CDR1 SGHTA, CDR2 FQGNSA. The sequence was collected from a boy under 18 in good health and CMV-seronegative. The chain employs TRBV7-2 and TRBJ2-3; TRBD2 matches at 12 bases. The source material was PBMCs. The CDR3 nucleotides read TGTGCCAGCAGCCCGAGACTAGCGGGAGACACGCAGTATTTT. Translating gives CASSPRLAGDTQYF.